The 25 T cell receptor beta chains reported below all come from one sample, sequenced in a study of OX40 agonist ivuxolimab in advanced cancers. Assay: immunoSEQ multiplex PCR; the TCRdb copy retains only in-frame clones and omits some. The repertoire holds some 86,000 clones, with about 95% as singletons. The input for sequencing was CD4+ or CD8+ T cells sorted from blood, taken in a trial of the OX40 agonist ivuxolimab. Receptor source: an adult with an advanced solid tumor such as melanoma, head and neck, liver or kidney cancer.

This clone was found once. The chain joins TRBV7-8 to TRBJ2-7; 8 bases agree with TRBD1. With 3 bases clipped from V and 3 bases from J, the junction kept 7 bases outside the gene matches. The CDR3 totals 15 residues. CDR1 is SGHVS and CDR2 is FQNEAQ in the germline V gene. CDR3 nucleotides: TGTGCCAGCAGCTTGGGGACAGGTATCGGCTACGAGCAGTACTTC. This gives the protein CASSLGTGIGYEQYF.

V and J are TRBV4-2 and TRBJ1-4, with D unclear. Between the trimmed V and J ends, which lost 4 bases and 4 bases, there was a span of 1 base. The CDR3 has 11 amino acids. Germline CDR1 is LGHNA and CDR2 is YNFKEQ. The CDR3 DNA sequence: TGTGCCAGCAGCCTTAATGAAAAACTGTTTTTT. Its protein is CASSLNEKLFF.

The chain uses TRBV25-1 and TRBJ2-2; the D gene is possibly TRBD1 (6 bases). V lost 3 bases and J 5 bases, leaving 13 bases between the germline ends. CDR1 and CDR2 (germline): MGHDK, SYGVNS. The CDR3 extends over 15 amino acids. Written as DNA, the CDR3 is TGTGCCAGCAGTGAGGTTACGGGGACAACCGGGGAGCTGTTTTTT. It translates to CASSEVTGTTGELFF. Drawing the rest from reference TRBV25-1 and TRBJ2-2, the complete variable domain is EADIYQTPRYLVIGTGKKITLECSQTMGHDKMYWYQQDPGMELHLIHYSYGVNSTEKGDLSSESTVSRIRTEHFPLTLESARPSHTSQYLCASSEVTGTTGELFFGEGSRLTVL.

The V and J genes are TRBV9 and TRBJ1-2; 11 nucleotides agree with TRBD1. Unmatched junction bases numbered 3, after V lost 0 bases and J lost 2 bases. CDR3 size: 16 residues. Germline loops: CDR1 SGDLS, CDR2 YYNGEE. The CDR3 sequence: CASSVDWTGGNYGYTF. DNA for the CDR3: TGTGCCAGCAGCGTAGATTGGACAGGGGGCAACTATGGCTACACCTTC.

This chain connects TRBV28 to TRBJ2-7, with 12 bases fitting TRBD2. Unmatched junction bases numbered 7, after V lost 4 bases and J lost 6 bases. This CDR3 contains 15 residues. The germline gives CDR1 MDHEN, CDR2 SYDVKM. CDR3 amino acids: CASSSRTSGVGEQYF. DNA for the CDR3: TGTGCCAGCAGTTCTCGGACTAGCGGGGTTGGCGAGCAGTACTTC.

V gene TRBV27 combines with J gene TRBJ1-1; D possibly corresponds to TRBD1 (5 bases). Trimming stripped 5 bases from V and 1 base from J, with 8 bases between. CDR1 MNHEY and CDR2 SMNVEV come from the germline V gene (reference sequence). The length of the CDR3 is 13 residues. The CDR3 is CASSLQGNTEAFF. The CDR3 DNA follows: TGTGCCAGCAGTCTTCAGGGGAACACTGAAGCTTTCTTT.

This clone was observed once. The chain employs TRBV28 and TRBJ1-6; 10 nucleotides match TRBD1. The CDR3 length is 14 residues. Losses at the gene ends were 5 bases for V and 10 bases for J; bases not matched to a gene: 5. From germline, CDR1 is MDHEN and CDR2 SYDVKM. The DNA of the CDR3 is TGTGCCAGCAGTCTGGACAGGGGGGGATCACCCCTCCACTTT. It specifies CASSLDRGGSPLHF.

This chain joins TRBV27 and TRBJ2-1; TRBD2 matches 8 bases. V dropped 0 bases and J dropped 4; count of bases not matched to a gene: 2. Per the germline V gene, CDR1 is MNHEY and CDR2 is SMNVEV (reference sequence). This CDR3 comprises 15 residues. The CDR3 region has the DNA TGTGCCAGCAGTTTATCAGCTAGCGGGTACAATGAGCAGTTCTTC. Its translation is CASSLSASGYNEQFF.

In this sample, this clone turned up once. This chain joins TRBV7-7 and TRBJ2-5; 7 bases align to TRBD1. The CDR3 spans 19 residues. V was clipped by 5 bases and J by 2 bases; unmatched bases: 20. In germline, CDR1 is SSHAT, CDR2 FNYEAQ (reference sequence). The CDR3 reads CASSQLDGEEGTEQETQYF. The CDR3 nucleotides read TGTGCCAGCAGCCAGTTAGACGGGGAAGAGGGGACAGAGCAAGAGACCCAGTACTTC. The whole variable domain, filled in from reference TRBV7-7 and TRBJ2-5, reads GAGVSQSPRYKVTKRGQDVTLRCDPISSHATLYWYQQALGQGPEFLTYFNYEAQPDKSGLPSDRFSAERPEGSISTLTIQRTEQRDSAMYRCASSQLDGEEGTEQETQYFGPGTRLLVL.

V usage is TRBV7-8 and J usage is TRBJ1-1; 7 bases fit TRBD1. V dropped 5 bases and J dropped 0; count of bases not matched to a gene: 18. The CDR3 has 19 amino acids. From germline, CDR1 is SGHVS and CDR2 FQNEAQ. The CDR3 here is CASSHAPGQNIYMNTEAFF. In nucleotides, the CDR3 is TGTGCCAGCAGCCACGCTCCGGGACAGAATATATACATGAACACTGAAGCTTTCTTT.

The gene calls are TRBV28 and TRBJ2-1, with D possibly being TRBD2 (5 bases). The ends were cut back, 6 bases at V and 6 bases at J, with 12 bases in the middle. This CDR3 has 13 amino acids. CDR1 is MDHEN and CDR2 is SYDVKM in the germline V gene. The CDR3: CASSPRGSNEQFF. Written as DNA, the CDR3 is TGTGCCAGCAGCCCCCGAGGGTCCAATGAGCAGTTCTTC.

The V and J genes are TRBV6-4 and TRBJ2-1; D gene ambiguous. V dropped 5 bases and J dropped 10 bases, with 15 bases sitting between them. CDR1 is MRHNA, CDR2 SNTAGT, per germline. This CDR3 has 13 residues. The CDR3 DNA reads as TGTGCCAGCAGTAACCGCTCTACCAGAGAGCAGTTCTTC. Protein product: CASSNRSTREQFF.

The V call is TRBV7-9, the J call TRBJ2-2; perhaps TRBD1 as D (6 bases). CDR1 is SEHNR and CDR2 is FQNEAQ in the germline V gene (reference sequence). Trimming cost V 5 bases and J 4 bases, with 14 bases left between them. This CDR3 comprises 15 residues. The CDR3 DNA follows: TGTGCCAGCAGCCTTAGCGCGACAGGCACCGGGGAGCTGTTTTTT. Translation gives CASSLSATGTGELFF.

This chain uses TRBV2 with TRBJ2-1; maybe TRBD2 (5 bases). V lost 3 bases to trimming and J lost 8 bases, with 23 bases between them. Germline-derived CDR1 and CDR2 are SNHLY and FYNNEI. This CDR3 has 17 residues. The CDR3 reads CASSEVVGPGSRDEQFF. The CDR3 nucleotides read TGTGCCAGCAGTGAGGTGGTCGGACCGGGATCTAGGGATGAGCAGTTCTTC.

The chain recombines TRBV6-5 with TRBJ2-1; no definite D call. The V end lost 5 bases, the J end lost 5 bases, and 7 bases lay between the germline ends. The CDR3 is 12 amino acids. The germline gives CDR1 MNHEY, CDR2 SVGAGI. CDR3 protein: CASSLENNEQFF. In DNA, the CDR3 is TGTGCCAGCAGTCTAGAGAACAATGAGCAGTTCTTC.

The rearrangement links TRBV5-5 to TRBJ1-2; D may be TRBD1 (5 bases). Germline CDR1 is SGHKS and CDR2 is YYEKEE (reference sequence). The V end was cut by 0 bases, the J end by 4 bases, with 13 bases between. This CDR3 has 15 amino acids. The CDR3 region is CASSLAGGEGYGYTF. In DNA form, the CDR3 reads TGTGCCAGCAGCTTGGCCGGAGGGGAAGGCTATGGCTACACCTTC.

The count of this clone is one. The chain joins TRBV6-5 to TRBJ2-1; 13 bases match TRBD2. Germline lookup yields CDR1 MNHEY and CDR2 SVGAGI. This CDR3 contains 15 residues. The ends lost 6 bases at V and 6 bases at J; junction bases unmatched: 5. The DNA of the CDR3 is TGTGCCAGCAGCCCCACTAGCGGGGGGGCCAATGAGCAGTTCTTC. Protein: CASSPTSGGANEQFF.

The sample holds a few counts of this clone. The chain carries TRBV7-2 and TRBJ1-2; maybe TRBD1 (5 bases). Germline assignment: CDR1 SGHTA and CDR2 FQGNSA. V was pared by 5 bases and J by 4 bases, with 20 bases between. The CDR3 is 16 residues long. Here the CDR3 reads CASSPGPGTLIYGYTF. The CDR3 bases are TGTGCCAGCAGCCCAGGTCCCGGGACCTTGATCTATGGCTACACCTTC.

The V gene is TRBV7-2, the J gene TRBJ2-5; either TRBD1 or TRBD2 may supply D (6 bases each). The germline CDR1 and CDR2 sequences are SGHTA and FQGNSA. The CDR3 length is 14 residues. The V end lost 5 bases, the J end lost 2 bases, and 12 bases lay between the germline ends. CDR3 amino acids: CASSPEGGQETQYF. CDR3 DNA: TGTGCCAGCAGCCCCGAGGGGGGTCAAGAGACCCAGTACTTC.

The rearrangement links TRBV19 to TRBJ1-1, with 7 bases matching TRBD1. The germline V gene encodes CDR1 LNHDA and CDR2 SQIVND (reference sequence). CDR3 length: 15 residues. V shed 4 bases and J 0 bases; nucleotides not matched to a gene: 5. DNA for the CDR3: TGTGCCAGTAGTACCCTGGACAGGATGAACACTGAAGCTTTCTTT. It codes for CASSTLDRMNTEAFF.

This sequence joins TRBV9 and TRBJ2-2; D is unclear. Trimming took 2 bases from V and 5 from J, leaving 7 bases between them. The length of the CDR3 is 13 residues. Germline CDR1 and CDR2: SGDLS and YYNGEE. The chain's CDR3 is CASSVKATGELFF. The CDR3 DNA follows: TGTGCCAGCAGCGTGAAGGCTACCGGGGAGCTGTTTTTT.

This chain joins TRBV5-4 and TRBJ1-6; unclear D gene. The CDR3 spans 14 residues. Trimming cost V 4 bases and J 8 bases, with 13 bases left between them. The germline V gene encodes CDR1 SGHNT and CDR2 YYREEE (reference sequence). CDR3 sequence: CASSKLREDSPLHF. CDR3 nucleotide sequence: TGTGCCAGCAGCAAACTGAGGGAGGATTCACCCCTCCACTTT.

The chain carries TRBV27 and TRBJ1-5; D uncertain. The V gene's germline CDR1 is MNHEY and CDR2 SMNVEV (reference sequence). V lost 2 bases to trimming and J lost 7 bases, with 9 bases between them. The CDR3 sequence is 13 residues long. Here the CDR3 DNA reads TGTGCCAGCAGTTTAGCTGGGGAACAGCCCCAGCATTTT. It specifies CASSLAGEQPQHF.

V is TRBV13 and J is TRBJ2-7, with 9 bases that match TRBD1. Germline assignment: CDR1 PRHDT and CDR2 FYEKMQ (reference sequence). The CDR3 sequence is 17 residues long. J gave up 0 bases and V 3 bases, and 9 bases lay outside the gene matches. The CDR3 DNA sequence: TGTGCCAGCAGCTTGGGCTCGGGGACAGGGAGCTCCTACGAGCAGTACTTC. It translates to CASSLGSGTGSSYEQYF.

The genes are TRBV2 and TRBJ2-3; unclear D gene. This CDR3 has 14 residues. Germline V gene data show CDR1 as SNHLY and CDR2 as FYNNEI. V was pared by 4 bases and J by 7 bases, with 15 bases between. CDR3 sequence (DNA): TGTGCCAGCAGTGTAGGGCTAGAGAAGAATACGCAGTATTTT. Protein: CASSVGLEKNTQYF.